The clone carrying this T cell receptor (beta chain) showed up just a few times. The protocol attached unique molecular identifiers to individual cDNA molecules. TCRdb analysed the 5' RACE reads with MiXCR anew, one entry per CDR3 protein. The sample carries around 21,000 distinct CDR3 sequences, around 4% recorded once. These data are taken from a study of early T cells in non-severe SARS-CoV-2 infection. On the study more broadly: Alpha and beta chains were unpaired, from unsorted whole-blood bulk RNA.

This CDR3 contains 16 residues. Trimming shortened V by 1 base and J by 10 bases, and 20 bases separated the two germline ends. The germline V gene has CDR1 LGHDT and CDR2 YNNKEL (reference sequence). The receptor comes from an adult who was a healthcare worker with PCR-confirmed SARS-CoV-2 infection or an uninfected control (not recorded which). This chain links TRBV3-1 with TRBJ2-1; tentatively, D is TRBD2 (5 bases). The specimen sequenced was whole blood. Written as DNA, the CDR3 is TGTGCCAGCAGCCAAGTTGGCACCCGAGGGATCCACGAGCAGTTCTTC. This encodes CASSQVGTRGIHEQFF.